This TCR beta chain was captured by sequencing in a study of T cell changes during pregnancy in multiple sclerosis. This CDR3 is 12 amino acids long. Trimming took off 7 bases at V and 3 bases at J, with 8 bases between the two ends. Germline loops: CDR1 SGDLS, CDR2 YYNGEE. TCRdb's copy holds only in-frame clones and misses some; the assay was immunoSEQ multiplex PCR. The table shows approximately 46,000 clones, with 92% occurring only once. The chain recombines TRBV9 with TRBJ1-3; possible D gene TRBD1, 6 bases. The specimen comprised CD4+ T cells from peripheral blood mononuclear cells, sampled after pregnancy. This clonotype originated in a female donor with multiple sclerosis, enrolled in a pregnancy study. For the CDR3, the DNA is TGTGCCAGCGGACAGCATGGAAACACCATATATTTT. Amino acids: CASGQHGNTIYF.